This entry is about one T cell receptor (beta chain). Its antigen is not identified. One end of the junction does not line up with germline, which may come from a read error. This entry comes from a study of cytomegalovirus exposure and HLA in healthy donors. The CDR3 runs 14 residues. Per germline, CDR1 SGHRS and CDR2 YFSETQ. Use of 60 Vbeta and 13 Jbeta primers characterized the PCR. Measured with immunoSEQ multiplex PCR; TCRdb has only the in-frame clones, and not every one. The sample shows about 82,000 clones, 65% to 80% of them seen only once. Study-level points and caveats: With later analysis, a missense DCLRE1C variant became linked to TCR beta V- and J-gene trimming.

The chain employs TRBV5-1 and TRBJ1-2; D might be TRBD1 (5 bases). The clonotype was recovered from a human donor in good health. Sequencing input: PBMCs. CDR3 residues: CASSLVGGANGYPF. DNA for the CDR3: TGCGCCAGCAGCTTGGTGGGGGGTGCTAATGGCTACCCCTTC. Full variable domain (rest looked up from reference TRBV5-1 and TRBJ1-2): KAGVTQTPRYLIKTRGQQVTLSCSPISGHRSVSWYQQTPGQGLQFLFEYFSETQRNKGNFPGRFSGRQFSNSRSEMNVSTLELGDSALYLCASSLVGGANGYPFGSGTRLTVV.